A single sample gave rise to the 3 T cell receptor beta chains below, sequenced in a study of CD8 T cells in Susac syndrome. RNA totalling roughly 0.5 to 1 ug underwent reverse transcription with random hexamers. TCRdb fed the immunoSEQ multiplex PCR reads into MiXCR, producing one record per CDR3 protein. In the table there are over 120,000 distinct CDR3 sequences, 95% of which are singletons. The sample consisted of CD4+ T cells from PBMCs. Receptor source: a human donor with Susac syndrome.

The rearrangement joins TRBV20-1 to TRBJ1-3, with TRBD1 matching 8 bases. Germline assignment: CDR1 DFQATT and CDR2 SNEGSKA (reference sequence). The CDR3 length is 15 residues. Unmatched junction bases numbered 11, after V lost 6 bases and J lost 4 bases. The CDR3 is CSAPLRDRRGNTIYF. CDR3 nucleotide sequence: TGCAGTGCCCCCCTTAGGGACAGGAGAGGAAACACCATATATTTT.

The gene calls are TRBV7-2 and TRBJ2-5; D is uncertain. Trimming removed 5 bases at V and 2 bases at J, with 12 bases between. Germline loops: CDR1 SGHTA, CDR2 FQGNSA. The CDR3 sequence is 14 residues long. The CDR3 here is CASSRQWQQETQYF. In DNA, the CDR3 is TGTGCCAGCAGCCGTCAGTGGCAGCAAGAGACCCAGTACTTC. Combining the CDR3 with reference TRBV7-2 and TRBJ2-5 gives the whole variable domain GAGVSQSPSNKVTEKGKDVELRCDPISGHTALYWYRQSLGQGLEFLIYFQGNSAPDKSGLPSDRFSAERTGGSVSTLTIQRTQQEDSAVYLCASSRQWQQETQYFGPGTRLLVL.

The table lists this clonotype with a count of one. The rearrangement links TRBV2 to TRBJ1-5; no firm D call. This CDR3 region has 14 residues. V lost 1 base and J lost 1, with 5 bases in between. Germline-derived CDR1 and CDR2 are SNHLY and FYNNEI. The DNA for the CDR3 is TGTGCCAGCAGTGAAGGAGACAGCAATCAGCCCCAGCATTTT. As protein: CASSEGDSNQPQHF.